This T cell receptor beta chain was identified in a study of shared clonotypes between healthy human individuals. Assay used: immunoSEQ multiplex PCR; TCRdb lists only in-frame clones, some missing. The profile shows 2,500,000 or so clones, under 95% of them singletons. Remarks on this clone: Its antigen is unidentified.

Germline CDR1 is LGHNA and CDR2 is YSLEER. Losses at the gene ends were 5 bases for V and 8 bases for J; bases not matched to a gene: 5. The CDR3 covers 13 residues. Broader study findings: In a few donors, approximately 5% of naive CD4 clonotypes appeared in common.

The clonotype was recovered from a man aged 18 to 30 in good health. Some clones in this sample may be carry-over from other donors' samples. V gene TRBV4-3 combines with J gene TRBJ2-1; 8 bases fit TRBD2. Material: naive CD4+ T cells from PBMCs. Subset reported: CD45RA+ positively selected. This chain's CDR3 is CASSSAGGDEQFF. The DNA of the CDR3 is TGCGCCAGCAGCTCGGCGGGGGGCGATGAGCAGTTCTTC.